This T cell receptor beta chain was identified during a study of T cells after posttransplantation cyclophosphamide. Whole-study results and caveats: Recipient CMV seropositivity and CMV reactivation strongly tracked TRB clonality. Donor-recipient repertoire similarity was low at 1-2 months, rising over year one.

There are 16 residues in the CDR3. V gave up 4 bases and J gave up 2 bases, with 14 bases separating them. The germline CDR1 and CDR2 sequences are LNHDA and SQIVND (reference sequence). Only in-frame clones appear in the TCRdb table, and some are missing; sequencing was by immunoSEQ multiplex PCR. The sample offers about 39,000 clones and no singletons, the top ten holding around 4.5%. This clone showed up many times. Its antigen is currently unknown. Sequencing was done on a sample of PBMCs. The chain links TRBV19 to TRBJ2-2; TRBD2 is a possible D gene (6 bases). The TCR was taken from a woman in her forties or fifties in good health and a related stem cell transplant donor. The CDR3 loop is CASSTQGGANTGELFF. CDR3 coding DNA: TGTGCCAGTAGTACCCAAGGAGGGGCTAACACCGGGGAGCTGTTTTTT.